The sequence of this T cell receptor beta chain was determined in a study of T cell responses to AZD1222 COVID-19 vaccine. Turning to this clone: What it recognizes is unknown.

Findings and limits, study-wide: Females made up more of the donors, who were largely white British, and clonal diversity may have come out too low. Per reports, nearly half of all spike-specific TCRs target regions that are unmutated in variants.

The repertoire was sequenced with immunoSEQ multiplex PCR; TCRdb's copy has only in-frame clones and lacks some. This sample has more than 110,000 clones, with about 88% found just once. V shed 3 bases, J shed 4 bases, and the junction held 9 bases outside the gene matches. The germline V gene encodes CDR1 SGHRS and CDR2 YFSETQ. CDR3 length: 15 residues. This chain links TRBV5-1 with TRBJ1-1; 7 bases are shared with TRBD1. The material sequenced was peripheral blood, taken on day 0 of AZD1222 vaccination. This TCR was recovered from an adult in good health. The chain's CDR3 is CASSWKTGVGTEAFF. CDR3 DNA: TGCGCCAGCAGCTGGAAAACAGGGGTGGGCACTGAAGCTTTCTTT.